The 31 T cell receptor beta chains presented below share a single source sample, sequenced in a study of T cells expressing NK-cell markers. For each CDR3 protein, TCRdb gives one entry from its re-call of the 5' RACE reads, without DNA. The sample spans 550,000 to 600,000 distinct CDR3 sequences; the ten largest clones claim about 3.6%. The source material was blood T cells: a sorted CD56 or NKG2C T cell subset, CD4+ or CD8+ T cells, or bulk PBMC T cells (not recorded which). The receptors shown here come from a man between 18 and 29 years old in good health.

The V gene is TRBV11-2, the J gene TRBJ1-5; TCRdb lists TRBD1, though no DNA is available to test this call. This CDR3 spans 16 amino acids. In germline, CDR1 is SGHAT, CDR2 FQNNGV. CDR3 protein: CASSVRGQGGNQPQHF.

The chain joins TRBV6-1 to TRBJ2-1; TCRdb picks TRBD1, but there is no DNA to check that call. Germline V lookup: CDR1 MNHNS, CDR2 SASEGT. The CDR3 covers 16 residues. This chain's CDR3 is CASSDTGRSSYNEQFF.

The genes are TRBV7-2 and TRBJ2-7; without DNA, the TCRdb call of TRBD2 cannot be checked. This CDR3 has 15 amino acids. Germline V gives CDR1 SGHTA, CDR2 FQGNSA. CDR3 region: CASSLGTHNEGEQYF.

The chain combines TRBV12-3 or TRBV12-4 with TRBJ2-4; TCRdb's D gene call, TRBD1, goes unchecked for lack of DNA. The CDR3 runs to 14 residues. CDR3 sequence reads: CASSSGQAPNIQYF.

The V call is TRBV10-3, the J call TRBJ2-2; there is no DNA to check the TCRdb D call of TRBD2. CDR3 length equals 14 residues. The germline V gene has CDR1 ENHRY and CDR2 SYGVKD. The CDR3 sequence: CATTGLVNTGELFF.

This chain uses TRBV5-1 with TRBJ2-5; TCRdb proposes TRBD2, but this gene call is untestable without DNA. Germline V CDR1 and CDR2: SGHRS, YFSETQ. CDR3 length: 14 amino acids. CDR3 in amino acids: CASSSGSGRETQYF.

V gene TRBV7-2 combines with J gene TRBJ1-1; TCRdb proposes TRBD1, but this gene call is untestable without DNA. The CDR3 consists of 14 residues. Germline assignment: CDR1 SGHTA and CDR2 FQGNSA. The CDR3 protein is CASSLGGMKTEAFF.

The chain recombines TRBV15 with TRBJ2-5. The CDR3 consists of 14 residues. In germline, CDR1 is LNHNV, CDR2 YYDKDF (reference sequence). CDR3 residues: CATSRDQARETQYF.

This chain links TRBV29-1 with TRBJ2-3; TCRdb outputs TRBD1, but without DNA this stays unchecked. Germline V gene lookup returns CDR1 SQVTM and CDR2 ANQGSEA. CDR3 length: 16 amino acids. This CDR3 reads CSVEGGGQGRPGTQYF.

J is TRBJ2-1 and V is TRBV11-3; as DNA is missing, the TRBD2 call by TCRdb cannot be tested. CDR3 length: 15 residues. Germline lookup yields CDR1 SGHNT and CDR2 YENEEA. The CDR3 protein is CASSSGLAGGAEQFF. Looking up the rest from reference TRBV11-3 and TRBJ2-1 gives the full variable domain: EAGVVQSPRYKIIEKKQPVAFWCNPISGHNTLYWYLQNLGQGPELLIRYENEEAVDDSQLPKDRFSAERLKGVDSTLKIQPAELGDSAVYLCASSSGLAGGAEQFFGPGTRLTVL.

CDR3 in amino acids: CASSLAGRGVPLGVLTF. The chain has TRBV7-8 and TRBJ2-6; TCRdb selects TRBD1, and the lack of DNA leaves this call unchecked. Per germline, CDR1 SGHVS and CDR2 FQNEAQ. The CDR3 contains 17 residues.

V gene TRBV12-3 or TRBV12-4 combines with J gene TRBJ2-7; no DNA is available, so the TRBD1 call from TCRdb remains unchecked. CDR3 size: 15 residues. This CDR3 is CASSSTGGYTYEQYF.

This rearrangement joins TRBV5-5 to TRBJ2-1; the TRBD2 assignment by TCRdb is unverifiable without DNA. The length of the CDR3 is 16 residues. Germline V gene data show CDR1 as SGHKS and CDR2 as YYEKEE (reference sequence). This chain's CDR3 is CASSPLTSAGGNEQFF.

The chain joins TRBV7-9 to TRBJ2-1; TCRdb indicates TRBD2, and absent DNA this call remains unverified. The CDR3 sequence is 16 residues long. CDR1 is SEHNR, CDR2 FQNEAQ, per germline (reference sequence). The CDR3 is CASSFNGLAGDDEQFF.

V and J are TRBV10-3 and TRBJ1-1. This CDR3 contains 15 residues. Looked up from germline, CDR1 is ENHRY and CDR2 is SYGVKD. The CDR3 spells CAISESKIQDTEAFF.

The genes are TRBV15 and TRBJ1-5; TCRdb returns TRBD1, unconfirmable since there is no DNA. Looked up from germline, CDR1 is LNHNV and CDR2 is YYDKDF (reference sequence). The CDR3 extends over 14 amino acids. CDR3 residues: CATSGDPGNQPQHF. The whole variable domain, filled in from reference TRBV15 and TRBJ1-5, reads DAMVIQNPRYQVTQFGKPVTLSCSQTLNHNVMYWYQQKSSQAPKLLFHYYDKDFNNEADTPDNFQSRRPNTSFCFLDIRSPGLGDTAMYLCATSGDPGNQPQHFGDGTRLSIL.

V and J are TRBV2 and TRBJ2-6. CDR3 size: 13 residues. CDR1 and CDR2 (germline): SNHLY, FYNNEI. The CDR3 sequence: CARTGGGANVLTF.

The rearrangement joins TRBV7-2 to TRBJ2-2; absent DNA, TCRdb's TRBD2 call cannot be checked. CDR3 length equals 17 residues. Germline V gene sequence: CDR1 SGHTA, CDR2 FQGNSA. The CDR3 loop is CASTKARAGGPVGELFF.

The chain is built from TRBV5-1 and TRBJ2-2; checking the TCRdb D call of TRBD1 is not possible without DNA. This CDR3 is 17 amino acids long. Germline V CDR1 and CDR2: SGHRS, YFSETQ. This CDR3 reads CASSLVRDTYLTGELFF.

CDR3 residues: CATSDFGQGRNNEQFF. The chain is built from TRBV24-1 and TRBJ2-1; there is no DNA to check the TCRdb D call of TRBD1. The length of the CDR3 is 16 residues. The germline CDR1 and CDR2 sequences are KGHDR and SFDVKD.

CDR3: CASSPVRHTQETQYF. The rearrangement uses TRBV13 and TRBJ2-5; TCRdb calls TRBD1, which cannot be checked without DNA. The CDR3 is 15 amino acids. Germline V lookup: CDR1 PRHDT, CDR2 FYEKMQ (reference sequence).

CDR3: CASSLDTPIYNEQFF. The chain carries TRBV5-1 and TRBJ2-1; absent DNA, TCRdb's TRBD2 call cannot be checked. The germline V gene has CDR1 SGHRS and CDR2 YFSETQ. This CDR3 comprises 15 residues. The variable domain in full, completed from reference TRBV5-1 and TRBJ2-1, reads KAGVTQTPRYLIKTRGQQVTLSCSPISGHRSVSWYQQTPGQGLQFLFEYFSETQRNKGNFPGRFSGRQFSNSRSEMNVSTLELGDSALYLCASSLDTPIYNEQFFGPGTRLTVL.

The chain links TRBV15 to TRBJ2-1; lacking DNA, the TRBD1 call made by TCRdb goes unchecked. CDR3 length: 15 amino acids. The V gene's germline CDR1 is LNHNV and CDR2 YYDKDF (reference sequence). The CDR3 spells CATSSPWTGRTEQFF.

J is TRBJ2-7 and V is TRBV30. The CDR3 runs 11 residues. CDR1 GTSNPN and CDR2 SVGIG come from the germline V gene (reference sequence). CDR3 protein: CACKVPPEQYF.

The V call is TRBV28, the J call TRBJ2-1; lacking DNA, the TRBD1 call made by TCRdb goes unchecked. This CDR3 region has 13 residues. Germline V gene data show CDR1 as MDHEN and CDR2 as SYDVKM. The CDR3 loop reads CASTTPQRNEQFF.

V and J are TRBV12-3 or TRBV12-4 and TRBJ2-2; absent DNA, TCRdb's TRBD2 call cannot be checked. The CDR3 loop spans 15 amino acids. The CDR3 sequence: CAIFLLAGPDGELFF.

This chain's CDR3 is CSVGGRAKNEQFF. The genes are TRBV29-1 and TRBJ2-1; without DNA, the TCRdb call of TRBD1 cannot be checked. This CDR3 region has 13 residues. Germline CDR1 SQVTM, CDR2 ANQGSEA.

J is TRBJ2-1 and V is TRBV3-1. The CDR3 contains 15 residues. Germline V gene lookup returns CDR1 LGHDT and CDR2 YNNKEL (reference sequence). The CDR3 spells CASSQGTVGYNEQFF.

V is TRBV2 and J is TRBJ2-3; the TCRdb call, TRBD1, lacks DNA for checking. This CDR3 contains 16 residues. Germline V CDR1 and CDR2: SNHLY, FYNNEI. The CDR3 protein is CASSDPQWGRADTQYF.

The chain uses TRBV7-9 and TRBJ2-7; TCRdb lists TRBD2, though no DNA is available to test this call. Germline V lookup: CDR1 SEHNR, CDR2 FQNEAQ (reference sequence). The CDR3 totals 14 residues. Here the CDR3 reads CASSPIREGDEQYF.

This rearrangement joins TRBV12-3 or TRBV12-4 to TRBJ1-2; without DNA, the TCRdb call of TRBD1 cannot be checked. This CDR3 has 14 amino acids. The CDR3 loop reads CASSFAGQGGGYTF.